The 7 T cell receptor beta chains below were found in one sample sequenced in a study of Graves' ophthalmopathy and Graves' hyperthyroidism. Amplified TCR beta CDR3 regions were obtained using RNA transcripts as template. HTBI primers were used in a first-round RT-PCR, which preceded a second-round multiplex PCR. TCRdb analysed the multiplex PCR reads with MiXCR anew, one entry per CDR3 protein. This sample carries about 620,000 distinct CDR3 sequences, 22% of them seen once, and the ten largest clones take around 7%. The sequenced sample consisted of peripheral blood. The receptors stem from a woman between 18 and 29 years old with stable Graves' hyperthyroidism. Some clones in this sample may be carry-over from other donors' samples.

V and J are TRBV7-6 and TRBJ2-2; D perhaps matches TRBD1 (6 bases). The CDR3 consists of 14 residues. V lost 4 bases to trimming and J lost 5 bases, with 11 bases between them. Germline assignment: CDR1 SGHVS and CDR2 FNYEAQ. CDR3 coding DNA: TGTGCCAGCAGCTACAGGGTTGCGACCGGGGAGCTGTTTTTT. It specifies CASSYRVATGELFF.

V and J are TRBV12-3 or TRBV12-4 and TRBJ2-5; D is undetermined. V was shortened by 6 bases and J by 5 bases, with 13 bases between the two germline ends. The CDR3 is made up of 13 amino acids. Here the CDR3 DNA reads TGTGCCAGCAGAGGACCTATTGGGGAGACCCAGTACTTC. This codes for CASRGPIGETQYF.

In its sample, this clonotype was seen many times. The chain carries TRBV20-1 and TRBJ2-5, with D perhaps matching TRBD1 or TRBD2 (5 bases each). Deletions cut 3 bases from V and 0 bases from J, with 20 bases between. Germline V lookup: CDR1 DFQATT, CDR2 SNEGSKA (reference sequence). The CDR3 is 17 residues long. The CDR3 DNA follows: TGCAGTGCTAGGGTTACGCCTGAATGGGGACACCAAGAGACCCAGTACTTC. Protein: CSARVTPEWGHQETQYF.

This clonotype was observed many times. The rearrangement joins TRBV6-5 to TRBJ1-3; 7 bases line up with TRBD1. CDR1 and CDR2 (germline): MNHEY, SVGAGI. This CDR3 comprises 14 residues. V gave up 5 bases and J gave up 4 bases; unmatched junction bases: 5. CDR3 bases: TGTGCCAGCAGTCCCCCGACAGGGGGAAACACCATATATTTT. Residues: CASSPPTGGNTIYF.

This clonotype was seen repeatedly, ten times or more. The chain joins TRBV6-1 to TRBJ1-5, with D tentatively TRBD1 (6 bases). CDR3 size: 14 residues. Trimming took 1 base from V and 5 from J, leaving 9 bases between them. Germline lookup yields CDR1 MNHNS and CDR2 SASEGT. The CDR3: CASSEVRGDQPQHF. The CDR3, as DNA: TGTGCCAGCAGTGAAGTCAGGGGCGATCAGCCCCAGCATTTT.

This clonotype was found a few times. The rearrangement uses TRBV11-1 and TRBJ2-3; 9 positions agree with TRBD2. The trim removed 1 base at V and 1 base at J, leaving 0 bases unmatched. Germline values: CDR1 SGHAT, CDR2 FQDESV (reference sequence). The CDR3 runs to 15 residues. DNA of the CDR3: TGTGCCAGCAGCTTAGGGACTAGCGGCACAGATACGCAGTATTTT. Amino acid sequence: CASSLGTSGTDTQYF.

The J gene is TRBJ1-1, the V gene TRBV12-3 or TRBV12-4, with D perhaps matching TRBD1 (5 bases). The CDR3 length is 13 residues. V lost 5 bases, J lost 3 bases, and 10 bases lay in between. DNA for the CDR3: TGTGCCAGCAGTGGACATGTCCACACTGAAGCTTTCTTT. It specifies CASSGHVHTEAFF.